This T cell receptor (beta chain) was obtained from a study of patients and donors after allogeneic stem cell transplantation. TCRdb re-called the RT-PCR reads through MiXCR, storing one row per CDR3 protein. The sample contains 390,000 or so distinct CDR3 sequences, roughly 17% of which appear only once. This CDR3 region has 14 residues. V was trimmed by 3 bases and J by 5 bases, leaving 14 bases between them. Germline values: CDR1 DFQATT, CDR2 SNEGSKA (reference sequence). This clonotype came up a few times. The TCR comes from a human donor who was either an allogeneic HSCT recipient or a stem cell or donor lymphocyte infusion donor (not recorded which). It is not recorded whose cells these are; they may come from a transplant donor. The gene calls are TRBV20-1 and TRBJ2-1; D possibly corresponds to TRBD1 (5 bases). Material for sequencing was blood, either unsorted or a sorted T cell fraction (not recorded which). The CDR3 loop reads CSASEMGPHNEQFF. CDR3 bases: TGCAGTGCTAGTGAAATGGGGCCCCACAATGAGCAGTTCTTC.